This entry concerns a single T cell receptor (beta chain). The antigen remains unidentified. These data belong to a study of T cell responses to AZD1222 COVID-19 vaccine. Regarding the study as a whole: The donors showed a predominance of white British ancestry and of females, with possible underestimation of clonal diversity. Spike-specific TCR breadth and depth both grew after two AZD1222 doses. As reported, nearly half of all spike-specific TCRs target variant regions that are unmutated.

Clones were read by immunoSEQ multiplex PCR, and TCRdb kept only the in-frame ones, dropping some. The table lists about 160,000 clones, roughly nine tenths of them singletons. CDR1 is MDHEN, CDR2 SYDVKM, per germline. V gave up 5 bases and J gave up 0 bases, with 4 bases separating them. The CDR3 loop spans 12 amino acids. The V and J genes are TRBV28 and TRBJ1-1; no reliable D call. The source material was peripheral blood, sampled on day 0 of AZD1222 vaccination. The clonotype comes from an adult in good health. The CDR3 region has the DNA TGTGCCAGCAGTCCCTTGAACACTGAAGCTTTCTTT. Its translation is CASSPLNTEAFF.